This entry lists 22 T cell receptor beta chains sequenced from one sample in a study of naive and memory T cell subsets. Both TRBC1 and TRBC2 were covered by a beta constant-region primer of two equimolar oligonucleotides. TCRdb reprocessed the UMI-ligation and nested PCR reads via MiXCR and lists one record per CDR3 protein. Of some 83,000 distinct CDR3 sequences in the sample, 10% to 15% are singletons; the top ten hold approximately 0.93%. The sequencing sample was made of central memory CD4+ T cells from blood. Receptor source: a human donor in good health.

V gene TRBV5-6 combines with J gene TRBJ1-5; no firm D call. Trimming removed 4 bases from V and 4 bases from J, with 15 bases in between. There are 15 residues in the CDR3. Germline V gene sequence: CDR1 SGHDT, CDR2 YYEEEE. CDR3 in DNA: TGTGCCAGCAGCCACGGCCTAGAACAGAATCAGCCCCAGCATTTT. It translates to CASSHGLEQNQPQHF.

The genes are TRBV7-2 and TRBJ1-1; D gene uncertain. Germline CDR1 is SGHTA and CDR2 is FQGNSA. This CDR3 contains 15 residues. V gave up 0 bases and J gave up 0 bases, with 8 bases separating them. The CDR3 is CASSLASRMNTEAFF. The CDR3 DNA follows: TGTGCCAGCAGCTTAGCCTCACGAATGAACACTGAAGCTTTCTTT.

The chain employs TRBV6-2 or TRBV6-3 and TRBJ1-5; possible D gene TRBD1, 5 bases. V gave up 8 bases and J gave up 1 base, with 15 bases separating them. Germline assignment: CDR1 MNHEY and CDR2 SVGEGT. The CDR3 consists of 15 residues. The CDR3 DNA sequence: TGTGCCAGCCTTACGGGACGGCGGAGCAATCAGCCCCAGCATTTT. It codes for CASLTGRRSNQPQHF.

The chain carries TRBV15 and TRBJ2-5; possibly TRBD1 for D (5 bases). Germline loops: CDR1 LNHNV, CDR2 YYDKDF (reference sequence). Trimming stripped 0 bases from V and 2 bases from J, with 10 bases between. The CDR3 has 15 residues. The CDR3 DNA follows: TGTGCCACCAGCAGAGATCGGCCAGGGCAAGAGACCCAGTACTTC. This sequence encodes CATSRDRPGQETQYF.

The V gene is TRBV20-1, the J gene TRBJ1-5, with D possibly being TRBD1 (5 bases). The CDR3 is made up of 13 amino acids. Per the germline V gene, CDR1 is DFQATT and CDR2 is SNEGSKA (reference sequence). V was shortened by 6 bases and J by 5 bases, with 14 bases between the two germline ends. The CDR3 loop reads CSAGGGTYQPQHF. The CDR3 bases are TGCAGTGCCGGCGGGGGGACCTATCAGCCCCAGCATTTT.

The table lists this clonotype with a few counts. The V and J genes are TRBV5-1 and TRBJ2-7; 9 nucleotides align to TRBD2. Germline V gene sequence: CDR1 SGHRS, CDR2 YFSETQ. There are 16 residues in the CDR3. Trimming cost V 0 bases and J 2 bases; bases outside gene matches: 6. CDR3 amino acids: CASSLDSGGLTYEQYF. CDR3 bases: TGCGCCAGCAGCTTGGATAGCGGGGGACTCACCTACGAGCAGTACTTC.

Details on this clonotype: Relative to the germline gene, one junction end is altered; a read error may explain this. Here the CDR3 DNA reads TGTTCCAGCAGCTTTGGAACTAGCGGGGAAGAGACCCAGTACTTC. Its protein product is CSSSFGTSGEETQYF. The chain uses TRBV7-2 and TRBJ2-5; 10 positions match TRBD2. The germline V gene encodes CDR1 SGHTA and CDR2 FQGNSA. The CDR3 extends over 15 amino acids.

This rearrangement joins TRBV7-2 to TRBJ2-1, with D possibly TRBD1 on 6 matching bases. The length of the CDR3 is 12 residues. The germline CDR1 and CDR2 sequences are SGHTA and FQGNSA. With 5 bases removed from V and 10 bases from J, the gap between germline ends came to 12 bases. The CDR3 loop reads CASSHPGTEQFF. The CDR3 nucleotides are TGTGCCAGCAGCCATCCTGGGACAGAGCAGTTCTTC.

CDR3 residues: CASSYRSSHGYTF. The CDR3 DNA reads as TGTGCCAGCAGCTATCGATCCTCGCATGGCTACACCTTC. The chain uses TRBV12-3 or TRBV12-4 and TRBJ1-2, with D unclear. Trimming removed 6 bases at V and 6 bases at J, with 14 bases between. The CDR3 is 13 residues long.

There are many counts of this clonotype. This rearrangement joins TRBV29-1 to TRBJ2-3; unclear D gene. Deletions cut 3 bases from V and 3 bases from J, with 10 bases between. The CDR3 has 13 amino acids. CDR1 is SQVTM and CDR2 is ANQGSEA in the germline V gene. CDR3 protein: CSVDLGGTDTQYF. CDR3 sequence (DNA): TGCAGCGTTGATCTGGGCGGAACAGATACGCAGTATTTT.

The V call is TRBV20-1, the J call TRBJ2-3; perhaps D is TRBD1 or TRBD2 (6 bases each). Germline V lookup: CDR1 DFQATT, CDR2 SNEGSKA (reference sequence). V gave up 3 bases and J gave up 3 bases, with 13 bases separating them. The CDR3 has 14 residues. The chain's CDR3 is CSASRGGQTDTQYF. The CDR3 nucleotides are TGCAGTGCTAGCAGGGGAGGTCAGACAGATACGCAGTATTTT.

The chain couples TRBV7-8 to TRBJ1-1, with 9 bases that match TRBD1. CDR3 size: 15 residues. The trim removed 2 bases at V and 4 bases at J, leaving 5 bases unmatched. The V gene's germline CDR1 is SGHVS and CDR2 FQNEAQ. CDR3 coding DNA: TGTGCCAGCAGCTTATGGGGGGACAGGGCCACTGAAGCTTTCTTT. Residues: CASSLWGDRATEAFF.

On this clonotype itself: The junction does not match germline at one end; this may be a read error. The CDR3 nucleotides are TGTGCCAGCAGCCTAGCGGGGGTCACAGATACGCAGTATTTT. It translates to CASSLAGVTDTQYF. The chain recombines TRBV7-9 with TRBJ2-3; 10 bases are shared with TRBD2. Looked up from germline, CDR1 is SEHNR and CDR2 is FQNEAQ (reference sequence). The CDR3 runs 14 residues.

This clonotype was detected only a few times. CDR3 loop: CASSPSGTPTYEQYF. The DNA for the CDR3 is TGTGCCAGCAGTCCCTCCGGGACACCAACCTACGAGCAGTACTTC. The chain couples TRBV6-2 or TRBV6-3 to TRBJ2-7, with D maybe TRBD1 (6 bases). V was cut by 5 bases and J by 2 bases, with 16 bases left in between. The germline V gene encodes CDR1 MNHEY and CDR2 SVGEGT. This CDR3 has 15 amino acids.

The rearrangement links TRBV12-3 or TRBV12-4 to TRBJ2-1, with D hard to call. The CDR3 has 14 residues. V gave up 7 bases and J gave up 6 bases, with 16 bases separating them. The CDR3 DNA is TGTGCCAGCATGGGATCCAACCGTGCCAATGAGCAGTTCTTC. Amino acid sequence: CASMGSNRANEQFF.

This clonotype has only a few counts. The rearrangement joins TRBV29-1 to TRBJ2-5; a weak D match, TRBD2 (5 bases). The CDR3 runs to 14 residues. V lost 5 bases and J lost 7, with 20 bases in between. Germline assignment: CDR1 SQVTM and CDR2 ANQGSEA. CDR3 in DNA: TGCAGCGTTTCCCCTCCGACCCGGGATGGGACCCAGTACTTC. Its translation: CSVSPPTRDGTQYF.

This clonotype was picked up a small number of times. The rearrangement links TRBV9 to TRBJ2-3; D is unclear. Trimming stripped 0 bases from V and 2 bases from J, with 7 bases between. Germline CDR1 SGDLS, CDR2 YYNGEE. The CDR3 is 14 residues long. This CDR3 is CASSVGGNTDTQYF. For the CDR3, the DNA is TGTGCCAGCAGCGTAGGGGGTAACACAGATACGCAGTATTTT.

In regard to this clonotype: Being one base from a much bigger clone, this may be a read error. This sequence joins TRBV20-1 and TRBJ1-6; D not resolved. V was pared by 3 bases and J by 11 bases, with 20 bases between. The CDR3 length is 15 residues. CDR1 DFQATT and CDR2 SNEGSKA come from the germline V gene (reference sequence). This chain's CDR3 is CSARAAGGVHPPLHF. CDR3 nucleotide sequence: TGCAGTGCTAGGGCCGCGGGAGGAGTGCATCCACCCCTCCACTTT.

This clonotype was picked up many times. The rearrangement links TRBV7-2 to TRBJ2-3; no clear D gene. V was cut by 2 bases and J by 4 bases, with 10 bases left in between. The V gene's germline CDR1 is SGHTA and CDR2 FQGNSA. The CDR3 is 14 amino acids. The CDR3, as DNA: TGTGCCAGCAGCTTAATTACGTCGGCAGATACGCAGTATTTT. Amino acid sequence: CASSLITSADTQYF. The full variable domain, its missing parts supplied by reference TRBV7-2 and TRBJ2-3, is GAGVSQSPSNKVTEKGKDVELRCDPISGHTALYWYRQSLGQGLEFLIYFQGNSAPDKSGLPSDRFSAERTGGSVSTLTIQRTQQEDSAVYLCASSLITSADTQYFGPGTRLTVL.

The chain is built from TRBV20-1 and TRBJ2-5; D may be TRBD1 (7 bases). CDR1 is DFQATT and CDR2 is SNEGSKA in the germline V gene (reference sequence). Trimming left V 3 bases short and J 1 base short, with 18 bases between. There are 16 residues in the CDR3. The CDR3 loop is CSASPTTGTFQETQYF. DNA for the CDR3: TGCAGTGCTAGCCCGACGACAGGGACTTTCCAAGAGACCCAGTACTTC.

The rearrangement uses TRBV12-3 or TRBV12-4 and TRBJ2-7; 8 bases agree with TRBD1. The CDR3 extends over 14 amino acids. The junction had 5 bases not matched to a gene; V was cut back by 5 bases and J by 2 bases. For the CDR3, the DNA is TGTGCCAGCAGTGTCGGACAGGGAGCCTACGAGCAGTACTTC. Amino acid sequence: CASSVGQGAYEQYF.

The chain recombines TRBV4-1 with TRBJ2-3; 7 nucleotides match TRBD2. Trimming cost V 4 bases and J 2 bases; bases outside gene matches: 9. Per the germline V gene, CDR1 is MGHRA and CDR2 is YSYEKL. The length of the CDR3 is 16 residues. The CDR3 DNA reads as TGCGCCAGCAGCCCCCTGCCTAGCGGATTCACAGATACGCAGTATTTT. It is translated as CASSPLPSGFTDTQYF.